Listed here is a single TCR beta chain. Since a much larger clone is just one base distant, this may be a read error. cDNA was made from approximately 500 ng RNA using alpha and beta constant primers. Separate chain-specific third strand synthesis with multiplexing indices produced the alpha and beta libraries. Each CDR3 protein is one row after TCRdb ran MiXCR on the 5' RACE reads. This sample carries about 5,000 distinct CDR3 sequences, 20% to 25% of them seen once, and the ten largest clones take just under 30%. These data belong to a study of HIV-infected patients and healthy controls. Roughly three months, about 14 weeks, into antiretroviral therapy, follow-up blood was collected. No cell fractionation was done, so the repertoire covers all unsorted peripheral blood T cells. Germline CDR1 and CDR2: LGHDT and YNNKEL (reference sequence). Trimming took off 5 bases at V and 2 bases at J, with 12 bases between the two ends. The CDR3 spans 14 residues.

The receptor was derived from an adult with HIV infection. This chain joins TRBV3-1 and TRBJ1-2; D is unclear. The sequences come from blood, collected during antiretroviral therapy. CDR3 nucleotides: TGTGCCAGCAGCGGTAAGGCGAGCAACTATGGCTACACCTTC. Translated: CASSGKASNYGYTF.